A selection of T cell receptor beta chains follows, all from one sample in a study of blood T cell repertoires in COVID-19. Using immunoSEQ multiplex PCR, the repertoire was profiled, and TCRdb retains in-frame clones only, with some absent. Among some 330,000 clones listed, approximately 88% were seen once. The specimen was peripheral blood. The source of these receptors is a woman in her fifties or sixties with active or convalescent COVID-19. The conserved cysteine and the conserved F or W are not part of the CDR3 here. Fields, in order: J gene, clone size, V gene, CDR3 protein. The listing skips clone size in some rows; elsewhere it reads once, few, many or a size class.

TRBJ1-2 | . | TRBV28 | ASSFSGARGYT
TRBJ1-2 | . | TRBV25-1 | ASSPGARGYT
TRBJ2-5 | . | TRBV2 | ASSPVETQY
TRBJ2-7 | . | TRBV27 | ASSYSGGGYEQY
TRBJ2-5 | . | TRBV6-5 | ASSLQGETQY
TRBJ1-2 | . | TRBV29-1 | SVARFLRDSGYT
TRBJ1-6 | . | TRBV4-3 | ASSRKTGASNSPLH
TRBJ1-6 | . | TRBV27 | ASRQGGNSPLH
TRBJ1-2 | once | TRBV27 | ASKSSLGYT
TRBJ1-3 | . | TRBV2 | ASSGGGTFSGNTIY
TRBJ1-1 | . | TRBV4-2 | ASSRGQLITEAF
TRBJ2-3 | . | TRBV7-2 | ASSPWTSGSTDTQY
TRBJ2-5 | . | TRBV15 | ATSRVSVETQY
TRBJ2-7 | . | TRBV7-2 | ASSTHGEQY
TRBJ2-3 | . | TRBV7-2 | ASSPPSADTQY
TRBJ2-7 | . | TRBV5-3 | ARYCGSVSYEQY
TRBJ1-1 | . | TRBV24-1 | ATRRQPNTEAF